This T cell receptor beta chain was sequenced in a study of T cell responses to AZD1222 COVID-19 vaccine. Measured with immunoSEQ multiplex PCR; TCRdb has only the in-frame clones, and not every one. The sample yields 100,000 to 120,000 clones, less than 90% seen once. About this clone: The antigen remains undetermined.

The CDR3 is 15 residues long. Germline V gene lookup returns CDR1 SGHRS and CDR2 YFSETQ. Trimming removed 3 bases from V and 5 bases from J, with 14 bases in between. Study results and limitations: White British ancestry dominated among donors, who included more females, and clonal diversity was possibly underestimated. Vaccination with two AZD1222 doses was followed by a rise in Spike-specific TCR breadth and depth. Recipients of AZD1222 seropositive at baseline numbered only 6 or 7. Distributed over spike, vaccine-associated CD4 TCRs predominated at 160-218 and 743-854.

The chain combines TRBV5-1 with TRBJ2-2; D is uncertain. Material: peripheral blood, obtained on day 0 of AZD1222 vaccination. The source is an adult in good health. The CDR3 DNA reads as TGCGCCAGCAGCTCCAATGCCGGCCAGACCGGGGAGCTGTTTTTT. Encoded protein: CASSSNAGQTGELFF.